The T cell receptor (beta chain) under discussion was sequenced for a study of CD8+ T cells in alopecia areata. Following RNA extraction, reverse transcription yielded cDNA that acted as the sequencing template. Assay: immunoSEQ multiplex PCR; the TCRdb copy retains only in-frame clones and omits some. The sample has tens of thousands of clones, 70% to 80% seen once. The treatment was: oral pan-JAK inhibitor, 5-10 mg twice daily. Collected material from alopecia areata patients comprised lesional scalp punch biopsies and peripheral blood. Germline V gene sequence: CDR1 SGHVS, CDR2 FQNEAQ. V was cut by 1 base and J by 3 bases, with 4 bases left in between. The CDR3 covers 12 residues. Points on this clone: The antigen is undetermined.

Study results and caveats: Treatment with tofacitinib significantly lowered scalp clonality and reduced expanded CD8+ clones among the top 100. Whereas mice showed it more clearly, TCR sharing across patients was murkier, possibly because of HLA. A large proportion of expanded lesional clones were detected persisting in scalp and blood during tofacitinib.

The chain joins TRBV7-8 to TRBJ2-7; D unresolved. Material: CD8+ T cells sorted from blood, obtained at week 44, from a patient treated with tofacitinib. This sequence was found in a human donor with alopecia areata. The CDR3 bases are TGTGCCAGCAGCTTAGTAAGCTACGAGCAGTACTTC. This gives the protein CASSLVSYEQYF.